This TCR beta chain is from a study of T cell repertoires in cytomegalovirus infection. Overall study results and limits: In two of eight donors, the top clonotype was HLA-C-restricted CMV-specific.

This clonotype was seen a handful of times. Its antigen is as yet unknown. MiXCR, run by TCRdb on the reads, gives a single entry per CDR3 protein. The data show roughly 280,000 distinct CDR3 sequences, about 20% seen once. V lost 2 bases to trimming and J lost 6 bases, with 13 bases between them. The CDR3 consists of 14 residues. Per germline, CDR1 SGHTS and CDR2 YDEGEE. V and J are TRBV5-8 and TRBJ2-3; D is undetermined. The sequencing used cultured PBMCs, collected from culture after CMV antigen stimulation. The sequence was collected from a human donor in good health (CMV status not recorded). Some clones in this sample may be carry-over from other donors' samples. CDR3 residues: CASSFLQLGDTQYF. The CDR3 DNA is TGTGCCAGCAGCTTTCTACAACTGGGCGATACGCAGTATTTT.